What follows describes a single TCR beta chain. This clone was recorded once. Its antigen is still unknown. Base qualities are not recorded, but no much larger clone differs from it by a single base. The label giving this sample's time point can be read as: sample from adult after SARS-CoV-2 infection, after symptom onset. Two convalescent COVID-19 patients, sampled after symptom onset from adults with prior SARS-CoV-2 infection, were also TCR-sequenced for comparison. The CDR3 regions of human TCRbeta chains were analyzed by immunosequencing. In the paper's pipeline: TCRs in the repertoires were compared against a reference library of SARS-CoV-2-specific TCRs that had been generated with the MIRA antigen-specificity platform. Breadth meant the fraction of unique TCRs that were SARS-CoV-2-associated, whereas depth meant the fraction of total T cells that were SARS-CoV-2-associated. Using the MIRA data, each spike-specific TCR was assigned both to the spike region to which the TCR was reactive and to a CD4 or CD8 class. Log10-transformed breadth and depth values were compared by one-way ANOVA with Sidak's multiple comparisons tests. This is the immuneACCESS table as TCRdb keeps it, with only in-frame sequences that have V and J called. A part of the clones is gone; compared with another copy, unresolved V genes explain less than half, and the rest is unexplained. That table is the source of V, J and clone size, and D and trimming were worked out from the DNA. Across this sample there are some 150,000 clones, with less than 90% seen only once. The ten largest clonotypes hold 6.9% of the sample.

The data originate from a study of T cell responses to AZD1222 COVID-19 vaccine (dated by TCRdb to the early 2020s). With respect to the entire study: TCR sequencing covered over 230 trial participants: 200 to 210 given two doses of AZD1222 and around 25 given two doses of MenACWY control vaccine. Enrollment into the trials was organized by age into subgroups of 18-55, 56-69 and 70-plus years, and those subgroups contained about 160, 30 and 59 TCR-sequenced participants, respectively. What the authors observed across the whole study: In the small 56-69-year group, the increase in depth fell short of significance, most likely because of low power. Only six or seven AZD1222 recipients were SARS-CoV-2 seropositive at baseline, limiting conclusions about previously exposed vaccinees. A significant rise in spike-specific TCR breadth and depth was observed after two AZD1222 doses relative to day 0 and relative to MenACWY recipients. Participants were mostly white British, with more females than males. The authors suggested clonal diversity may have been underestimated. Because no day 14 peak-response samples were available, the repertoires could be characterized only after the peak T cell response. Vaccine-associated CD4 TCRs spanned the whole spike protein, with dominant responses in regions 160-218 and 743-854. Epitopes outside the regions mutated in the B.1.351 and B.1.1.7 variants were reportedly recognized by nearly half of the unique spike-specific TCRs.

V has 4 bases trimmed and J has 4 bases trimmed; junction bases matching no gene number 4. The CDR3, cysteine through phenylalanine, is 14 amino acids long. Only the CDR3 part of the read is kept: 42 bases, read in frame from the first base. Reading the germline V gene gives CDR1 SNHLY and CDR2 FYNNEI. Recombination joined TRBV2 with TRBJ1-1, with 9 middle bases fitting TRBD1. This clonotype originated in an adult who had recovered from COVID-19. Material: peripheral blood, obtained after recovery from COVID-19. The CDR3 region has the sequence CASSGQGVGTEAFF. The DNA sequence is TGTGCCAGCAGTGGACAGGGGGTTGGCACTGAAGCTTTCTTT.